The 31 T cell receptor beta chains reported below all come from one sample, sequenced in a study of T-cell memory formation after mild COVID-19. Using its own MiXCR run on the 5' RACE reads, TCRdb lists one record per CDR3 protein. This table holds hundreds of thousands of distinct CDR3 sequences, just over 20% found once. Sample: PBMCs or a T cell subset sorted from them (not recorded which). The source is an adult woman who had mild COVID-19 (a few samples of this study predate the infection). Cell type and time point are not known.

The sample holds a few counts of this clonotype. CDR3 sequence reads: CSVEARARGGYTF. The CDR3 DNA sequence: TGCAGCGTTGAAGCCAGGGCGAGAGGTGGCTACACCTTC. V is TRBV29-1 and J is TRBJ1-2; tentative D call: TRBD1 (5 bases). V lost 1 base and J lost 7, with 13 bases in between. This CDR3 spans 13 amino acids. Germline values: CDR1 SQVTM, CDR2 ANQGSEA.

The chain combines TRBV6-2 or TRBV6-3 with TRBJ1-1, with a possible D match to TRBD1 (5 bases). The CDR3 has 16 residues. Germline V gene sequence: CDR1 MNHEY, CDR2 SVGEGT. V dropped 6 bases and J dropped 0 bases, with 17 bases sitting between them. CDR3 loop: CASSPSPGQMNTEAFF. The CDR3 nucleotides are TGTGCCAGCAGCCCCTCCCCAGGACAAATGAACACTGAAGCTTTCTTT.

Comment on this clonotype: A read error may explain this, as a much larger clone is one base away. The genes are TRBV3-1 and TRBJ2-6; D remains unclear. V was cut by 1 base and J by 3 bases, with 7 bases left in between. CDR1 and CDR2 (germline): LGHDT, YNNKEL (reference sequence). This CDR3 spans 15 amino acids. CDR3 bases: TGTGCCAGCAGCCAAGGGAGAGGTGGGGCCAACGTCCTGACTTTC. Translating it yields CASSQGRGGANVLTF.

The chain couples TRBV24-1 to TRBJ1-5, with D perhaps TRBD1 (6 bases). V lost 5 bases and J 5 bases, leaving 15 bases between the germline ends. This CDR3 has 15 residues. Germline V gene sequence: CDR1 KGHDR, CDR2 SFDVKD. This chain's CDR3 is CATSARGKDDQPQHF. CDR3 coding DNA: TGTGCCACCAGTGCCAGGGGCAAAGACGATCAGCCCCAGCATTTT.

This clonotype was picked up a small number of times. The J gene is TRBJ2-1, the V gene TRBV29-1, with D possibly being TRBD2 (5 bases). Germline CDR1 SQVTM, CDR2 ANQGSEA. The CDR3 covers 13 residues. V shed 3 bases and J shed 7 bases, with 13 bases lying between them. The DNA for the CDR3 is TGCAGCGTTGATCAAAACCCGGGAAATGAGCAGTTCTTC. Translating it yields CSVDQNPGNEQFF.

This clonotype turned up a few times. V gene TRBV7-8 combines with J gene TRBJ2-7; D gene uncertain. The CDR3 loop spans 13 amino acids. Trimming pared 1 base from V and 4 bases from J, leaving 8 bases between. Germline loops: CDR1 SGHVS, CDR2 FQNEAQ. CDR3 coding DNA: TGTGCCAGCAGCTTAGATCCTGGATACGAGCAGTACTTC. This translates into CASSLDPGYEQYF.

The V gene is TRBV7-2, the J gene TRBJ2-5, with TRBD2 as a possible D gene (6 bases). Per the germline V gene, CDR1 is SGHTA and CDR2 is FQGNSA. Deletions cut 5 bases from V and 2 bases from J, with 24 bases between. This CDR3 has 18 residues. The CDR3 bases are TGTGCCAGCAGCCCACACACCGACCCGGTAGCGGAGCAAGAGACCCAGTACTTC. Residues: CASSPHTDPVAEQETQYF.

The chain joins TRBV30 to TRBJ2-2; 8 bases align to TRBD2. This CDR3 is 13 amino acids long. V lost 4 bases to trimming and J lost 4 bases; unmatched junction nucleotides: 2. In germline, CDR1 is GTSNPN, CDR2 SVGIG (reference sequence). CDR3: CAWNRGGTGELFF. As DNA, the CDR3 is TGTGCCTGGAACCGGGGGGGCACCGGGGAGCTGTTTTTT.

The chain has TRBV5-5 and TRBJ1-1; D call uncertain. V lost 1 base, J lost 2 bases, and 9 bases lay in between. CDR3 length equals 14 residues. Per germline, CDR1 SGHKS and CDR2 YYEKEE (reference sequence). This CDR3 is CASSLLQPNTEAFF. CDR3 sequence (DNA): TGTGCCAGCAGCTTGTTGCAGCCTAACACTGAAGCTTTCTTT.

This clonotype was recorded a few times. This chain uses TRBV5-1 with TRBJ2-5; TRBD1 might be the D (5 bases). CDR1 is SGHRS, CDR2 YFSETQ, per germline. V lost 0 bases, J lost 2 bases, and 8 bases lay in between. The CDR3 totals 14 residues. CDR3 amino acids: CASSLDTGQETQYF. The CDR3 DNA reads TGCGCCAGCAGCTTGGACACAGGACAAGAGACCCAGTACTTC.

This clonotype was recorded once. The chain joins TRBV2 to TRBJ2-3; D ambiguous. Per the germline V gene, CDR1 is SNHLY and CDR2 is FYNNEI. Trimming left V 1 base short and J 0 bases short, with 14 bases between. This CDR3 is built from 17 residues. The CDR3 DNA is TGTGCCAGCAGTGAAGTTAGATATACAGTTAGCACAGATACGCAGTATTTT. Its translation: CASSEVRYTVSTDTQYF.

This clonotype has more than one count but fewer than ten. The gene calls are TRBV24-1 and TRBJ2-2; no definite D call. V lost 1 base to trimming and J lost 4 bases, with 0 bases between them. The CDR3 contains 12 residues. Germline CDR1 KGHDR, CDR2 SFDVKD. The CDR3 spells CATSDFTGELFF. CDR3 sequence (DNA): TGTGCCACCAGTGATTTCACCGGGGAGCTGTTTTTT.

This chain joins TRBV9 and TRBJ1-1; D may be TRBD1 (5 bases). CDR1 is SGDLS and CDR2 is YYNGEE in the germline V gene. Trimming removed 4 bases at V and 1 base at J, with 14 bases between. This CDR3 is 15 amino acids long. The CDR3 sequence is CASSPGAASNTEAFF. For the CDR3, the DNA is TGTGCCAGCAGCCCTGGGGCAGCCTCGAACACTGAAGCTTTCTTT.

This chain links TRBV29-1 with TRBJ1-1; no firm D call. The CDR3 sequence is 13 residues long. V gave up 5 bases and J gave up 2 bases, with 12 bases separating them. Germline-derived CDR1 and CDR2 are SQVTM and ANQGSEA. CDR3 nucleotides: TGCAGCGTTCGGATTTTGACAAACACTGAAGCTTTCTTT. Translation gives CSVRILTNTEAFF.

This rearrangement joins TRBV5-1 to TRBJ2-3, with TRBD2 matching over 11 bases. Germline CDR1 SGHRS, CDR2 YFSETQ. This CDR3 has 14 residues. V was clipped by 1 base and J by 5 bases; unmatched bases: 0. CDR3 sequence reads: CASSLTSGGDTQYF. In DNA, the CDR3 is TGCGCCAGCAGCTTGACTAGCGGGGGAGATACGCAGTATTTT.

This clonotype was picked up a small number of times. The chain has TRBV5-1 and TRBJ1-1; D not certain. V lost 0 bases, J lost 0 bases, and 6 bases lay in between. This CDR3 region has 14 residues. Germline V gives CDR1 SGHRS, CDR2 YFSETQ. Written as DNA, the CDR3 is TGCGCCAGCAGCTTGGACCTGTTGAACACTGAAGCTTTCTTT. Encoded protein: CASSLDLLNTEAFF.

The J gene is TRBJ1-1, the V gene TRBV5-1, with D possibly TRBD1 on 6 matching bases. The CDR3 has 15 amino acids. Germline V gene sequence: CDR1 SGHRS, CDR2 YFSETQ. V lost 2 bases and J lost 2, with 13 bases in between. DNA of the CDR3: TGCGCCAGCAGCTTAGGACAGAACGTAAACACTGAAGCTTTCTTT. Translation: CASSLGQNVNTEAFF.

This clonotype came up once. V usage is TRBV7-3 and J usage is TRBJ1-6; a possible D gene is TRBD1 (6 bases). Germline CDR1 SGHTA, CDR2 FQGTGA. Deletions cut 4 bases from V and 14 bases from J, with 15 bases between. This CDR3 contains 13 residues. This chain's CDR3 is CASSSSQGMALHF. CDR3 bases: TGTGCCAGCAGCTCCTCCCAGGGGATGGCCCTCCACTTT.

The J gene is TRBJ2-1, the V gene TRBV12-3 or TRBV12-4; the match to TRBD2 covers 12 bases. There are 15 residues in the CDR3. After removal of 6 bases from V and 4 bases from J, the junction contained 4 bases not matched to a gene. The CDR3 DNA reads as TGTGCCAGCAGCATAACTAGCGGGGGGTACAATGAGCAGTTCTTC. Translating gives CASSITSGGYNEQFF.

This chain joins TRBV4-1 and TRBJ1-5, with D hard to call. CDR3 length: 14 amino acids. With 1 base removed from V and 6 bases from J, the gap between germline ends came to 10 bases. Germline assignment: CDR1 MGHRA and CDR2 YSYEKL. The DNA of the CDR3 is TGCGCCAGCAGCCAAGTATCCGGGGTTCAGCCCCAGCATTTT. This gives the protein CASSQVSGVQPQHF.

This chain joins TRBV18 and TRBJ2-7; D gene ambiguous. V dropped 1 base and J dropped 4 bases, with 11 bases sitting between them. Germline loops: CDR1 KGHSH, CDR2 LQKENI. CDR3 size: 14 residues. The CDR3 coding sequence is TGTGCCAGCTCACCACGGGCCTCGCCGTACGAGCAGTACTTC. Its protein is CASSPRASPYEQYF.

This clonotype was seen a handful of times. V is TRBV7-9 and J is TRBJ1-1, with TRBD1 matching over 10 bases. Germline CDR1 reads SEHNR; CDR2 reads FQNEAQ (reference sequence). The CDR3 runs to 12 residues. Trimming at V came to 4 bases and at J to 11 bases, leaving 4 bases not matched to a gene. The CDR3 loop is CASSSSDRGAFF. CDR3 nucleotide sequence: TGTGCCAGCAGCTCATCGGACAGGGGGGCTTTCTTT.

This clonotype was seen more than once but under ten times. CDR3 bases: TGCAGCGTTGGACAGGGGGGCGAGCAGTACTTC. Amino acid sequence: CSVGQGGEQYF. This chain uses TRBV29-1 with TRBJ2-7, with 9 bases identical to TRBD1. There are 11 residues in the CDR3. CDR1 and CDR2 from the germline V gene are SQVTM and ANQGSEA. V shed 4 bases and J 6 bases; nucleotides not matched to a gene: 1.

This clonotype has a handful of counts. This chain connects TRBV7-2 to TRBJ2-7, with 7 bases lining up with TRBD1. CDR1 SGHTA and CDR2 FQGNSA come from the germline V gene. V trimming: 5 bases; J trimming: 5 bases; junction bases outside the gene matches: 3. The CDR3 totals 12 residues. DNA for the CDR3: TGTGCCAGCAGCCAAGGACAGGACGAGCAGTACTTC. This translates into CASSQGQDEQYF.

This clonotype was found a few times. This chain connects TRBV7-3 to TRBJ2-5; D gene ambiguous. The length of the CDR3 is 13 residues. V shed 8 bases and J shed 2 bases, with 12 bases lying between them. Germline V gene lookup returns CDR1 SGHTA and CDR2 FQGTGA. Written as DNA, the CDR3 is TGTGCCAGCGCCCGGGCCGGTCAAGAGACCCAGTACTTC. Its translation: CASARAGQETQYF.

This clonotype was observed a few times. V gene TRBV7-3 combines with J gene TRBJ2-3; D is possibly TRBD1 or TRBD2 (5 bases each). Germline-derived CDR1 and CDR2 are SGHTA and FQGTGA. Trimming took 6 bases from V and 1 from J, leaving 11 bases between them. The CDR3 extends over 14 amino acids. CDR3 coding DNA: TGTGCCAGCAGTGACGGGGACCGCACAGATACGCAGTATTTT. This encodes CASSDGDRTDTQYF.

In its sample, this clonotype was seen a few times. This chain connects TRBV29-1 to TRBJ1-2, with D hard to call. The CDR3 spans 10 residues. Germline V CDR1 and CDR2: SQVTM, ANQGSEA. The V gene lost 1 base and the J gene lost 7 bases, with 4 bases spanning the gap. The CDR3 loop is CSVEVGGYTF. CDR3 bases: TGCAGCGTTGAAGTGGGTGGCTACACCTTC.

This chain uses TRBV27 with TRBJ2-2; 8 bases match TRBD2. The length of the CDR3 is 15 residues. CDR1 and CDR2 (germline): MNHEY, SMNVEV (reference sequence). V trimming: 8 bases; J trimming: 4 bases; junction bases outside the gene matches: 9. The CDR3 region has the DNA TGTGCCAGCCAACCGGGAGGGGGGACCACCGGGGAGCTGTTTTTT. Protein product: CASQPGGGTTGELFF.

V is TRBV15 and J is TRBJ2-1; no reliable D call. The CDR3 runs 16 residues. The V end lost 0 bases, the J end lost 1 base, and 10 bases lay between the germline ends. Germline V gene sequence: CDR1 LNHNV, CDR2 YYDKDF (reference sequence). This chain's CDR3 is CATSRDLIESYNEQFF. CDR3 nucleotide sequence: TGTGCCACCAGCAGAGATCTTATCGAGTCCTACAATGAGCAGTTCTTC.

This clonotype was seen only a few times. This chain joins TRBV10-3 and TRBJ1-2; D remains ambiguous. The CDR3 spans 11 residues. Trimming cost V 3 bases and J 4 bases, with 3 bases left between them. Germline V gene lookup returns CDR1 ENHRY and CDR2 SYGVKD. As DNA, the CDR3 is TGTGCCATCAGTGACAGCTATGGCTACACCTTC. It encodes CAISDSYGYTF.

This clonotype was found a few times. The V call is TRBV12-3 or TRBV12-4, the J call TRBJ2-7; D perhaps matches TRBD2 (5 bases). The CDR3 totals 14 residues. V was pared by 6 bases and J by 7 bases, with 19 bases between. The CDR3 nucleotides are TGTGCCAGCAGATTACACTCCGCCTCGGGAGAGCAGTACTTC. Residues: CASRLHSASGEQYF.